The rows below give T cell receptor beta chains drawn from one sample of a study of graft-versus-host responses after intestinal transplantation. TCRdb's copy holds only in-frame clones and misses some; the assay was immunoSEQ multiplex PCR. The table has around 40,000 clones, 83% seen once. Sequenced here: PBMCs, sampled 1,000 to 1,200 days after transplant. These receptor sequences come from a human patient who received an intestinal transplant, so some T cells may come from the graft donor. CDR3s include the opening cysteine and the closing phenylalanine or tryptophan. A D gene is named only where the DNA matches it firmly. Clone sizes are given selectively: once, few, many, or a class where the clone is expanded.

TRBV5-1	TRBD1	.	TRBJ2-3	TGCGCCAGCGGGACAGGCCCTAGCACAGATACGCAGTATTTT	CASGTGPSTDTQYF
TRBV6-1	TRBD1	.	TRBJ2-2	TGTGCCAGCAGTACAGGGGAAGCCGGGGAGCTGTTTTTT	CASSTGEAGELFF
TRBV7-3	TRBD2	.	TRBJ2-2	TGTGCCAGCAGCTTGGGACTAGCGGGAGACACCGGGGAGCTGTTTTTT	CASSLGLAGDTGELFF
TRBV7-2	.	.	TRBJ2-2	TGTGCCAGCAGCAAAGGGCCGTGGGTTCCCGGTACCGGGGAGCTGTTTTTT	CASSKGPWVPGTGELFF
TRBV7-9	TRBD1	.	TRBJ1-1	TGTGCCAGCAGCTTTCGGACAGGGCAGAACACTGAAGCTTTCTTT	CASSFRTGQNTEAFF
TRBV30	.	once	TRBJ2-5	TGTGCCTGGAGAAACAGTCCAGAGACCCAGTACTTC	CAWRNSPETQYF
TRBV5-1	.	.	TRBJ1-2	TGCGCCAGCAGCTTGGGTGGGGACGGCTACACCTTC	CASSLGGDGYTF
TRBV2	TRBD2	.	TRBJ2-7	TGTGCCAGCAGCGGGGGCTACGATGATAAGTCAGATAGGACTAGCGGCCCCTACGAGCAGTACTTC	CASSGGYDDKSDRTSGPYEQYF
TRBV6-1	.	few	TRBJ2-2	TGTGCCAGCAGTGAAAGGGAGGAAACCGGGGAGCTGTTTTTT	CASSEREETGELFF
TRBV5-1	.	.	TRBJ1-1	TGCGCCAGCAGCCCGATCGGGGGACAGAACACTGAAGCTTTCTTT	CASSPIGGQNTEAFF
TRBV7-5	.	.	TRBJ2-3	TGTGCCAGAAGCACTGGACGGAGAGATACGCAGTATTTT	CARSTGRRDTQYF
TRBV9	TRBD1	once	TRBJ2-2	TGTGCCAGCAGCGTCCGGGACAGGCCGTGGGACGGGGAGCTGTTTTTT	CASSVRDRPWDGELFF
TRBV7-3	TRBD2	.	TRBJ2-1	TGTGCCAGCAGCGCACTAGCGGGAGGGAGGGGCAATGAGCAGTTCTTC	CASSALAGGRGNEQFF
TRBV29-1	TRBD1	.	TRBJ1-1	TGCAGCGTACTACCACAGGGGGGCAGTGAAGCTTTCTTT	CSVLPQGGSEAFF
TRBV29-1	.	.	TRBJ1-1	TGCAGCGTGGACAGTGCTAACACTGAAGCTTTCTTT	CSVDSANTEAFF
TRBV19	.	once	TRBJ2-1	TGTGCCAGTAGTATAGGCGGGCCGACCAATGAGCAGTTCTTC	CASSIGGPTNEQFF
TRBV9	TRBD1	.	TRBJ2-1	TGTGCCAGCAGCGTTTCTCCCGGGACAGGGTACGATGAGCAGTTCTTC	CASSVSPGTGYDEQFF
TRBV4-2	.	.	TRBJ2-7	TGTGCCAGCAGCCAAGGGATAGAGAGCCCCTACGAGCAGTACTTC	CASSQGIESPYEQYF
TRBV2	.	.	TRBJ1-2	TGTGCCAGCAGTGAACTGGGATCATATGGCTACACCTTC	CASSELGSYGYTF
TRBV5-1	TRBD1	.	TRBJ2-3	TGCGCCAGCAGCTTGGTAACAGGGGGCCGAGGGTACACAGATACGCAGTATTTT	CASSLVTGGRGYTDTQYF
TRBV27	.	medium-sized	TRBJ1-2	TGTGCCAGCAGTTCAGTCGGCTACCTAGGCGATGGCTACACCTTC	CASSSVGYLGDGYTF
TRBV4-2	TRBD1	.	TRBJ2-5	TGTGCCAGCAGCCAAGATACGAGGACAGGGGTTGAGACCCAGTACTTC	CASSQDTRTGVETQYF
TRBV4-1	.	.	TRBJ2-5	TGCGCCAGCAGCCCAGGGGGGCAGGGGGAAATGGAGACCCAGTACTTC	CASSPGGQGEMETQYF
TRBV6-1	TRBD1	.	TRBJ1-5	TGTGCCAGCAGACCCGACAGGGCGGTCAATCAGCCCCAGCATTTT	CASRPDRAVNQPQHF
TRBV7-6	.	.	TRBJ1-1	TGTGCCAGCAGCTTAGGCCAGAACACTGAAGCTTTCTTT	CASSLGQNTEAFF
TRBV6-5	TRBD1	.	TRBJ1-5	TGTGCCAGCAGTGGGACAGTAACCCCATGGCAGCCCCAGCATTTT	CASSGTVTPWQPQHF
TRBV6-1	.	medium-sized	TRBJ2-7	TGTGCCAGCAGTGTTCAGGGTCGGGGATACGAGCAGTACTTC	CASSVQGRGYEQYF
TRBV28	.	.	TRBJ1-4	TGTGCCAGCAGTACGGACCCACAGGAAAAACTGTTTTTT	CASSTDPQEKLFF
TRBV27	.	.	TRBJ2-7	TGTGCCAGCAGTTTGGCGGTTCGCTACGAGCAGTACTTC	CASSLAVRYEQYF
TRBV10-2	TRBD1	.	TRBJ2-6	TGCGCCAGCAGCGTGACAGGGAGCGGGGCCAACGTCCTGACTTTC	CASSVTGSGANVLTF
TRBV11-1	TRBD1	once	TRBJ2-1	TGTGCCAGCAGCCCGCCGGGACAGGGCTACAATGAGCAGTTCTTC	CASSPPGQGYNEQFF
TRBV10-2	.	.	TRBJ1-5	TGCGCCAGCAGTGAGAATAGCAATCAGCCCCAGCATTTT	CASSENSNQPQHF
TRBV2	TRBD2	few	TRBJ2-7	TGTGCCAGCAGTGAAACGCCGGGAGGGCCCTACGAGCAGTACTTC	CASSETPGGPYEQYF
TRBV28	.	.	TRBJ2-1	TGTGCCAGCAGATTACAGGGCGGCCATGAGCAGTTCTTC	CASRLQGGHEQFF
TRBV6-1	.	.	TRBJ2-1	TGTGCCAGCAGGGCCGATCCGAGCTCCTACAATGAGCAGTTCTTC	CASRADPSSYNEQFF
TRBV10-3	.	.	TRBJ1-6	TGTGCCATCAGTGTGGGGTTTTCTTCACCCCTCCACTTT	CAISVGFSSPLHF
TRBV29-1	.	.	TRBJ2-3	TGCAGCGTTGGCACAGATACGCAGTATTTT	CSVGTDTQYF